Reported below is one TCR beta chain. Its antigen is not yet known. Per-base qualities were not stored, and no clone one base away is much larger. V is cut back by 7 bases and J by 4 bases, with 10 bases in the junction unmatched. CDR1 is given as SNHLY and CDR2 as FYNNEI, both from the germline V gene. Including the terminal cysteine and phenylalanine, the CDR3 comprises 15 residues. Only CDR3 DNA is held: 45 bases, read in frame from base 1. The data derive from a study of beta chain features in type 1 diabetes (dated by TCRdb to 2017 to 2018). In terms of the full investigation: Mean age, gender distribution, total cell number and subset yield did not differ between patients and healthy donors. In the study, recently diagnosed type 1 diabetes patients and matched healthy donors were compared on the TCRB repertoires of their sorted circulating CD4+ T cell subsets. Regulatory and stem cell-like memory subsets were isolated from only 8 patients and roughly 8 healthy donors, whereas naive and central memory subsets came from all 30 or so donors. A total of about 100,000,000 sorted cells were examined across all samples, and RNA yield correlated strongly with the number of cells per subset. Here is what the overall study found, with its caveats: Because cDNA was sequenced instead of genomic DNA, activated cells with high expression could be over-represented, although the groups did not differ in activation or CD3 levels. Naive, central memory and regulatory TCRB repertoires appeared to be more similar among patients than among healthy donors. A moderate but significant shortening of TCRB CDR3 length was observed in type 1 diabetes patients in all four CD4+ subsets. At VDJ recombination sites, type 1 diabetes patients had fewer insertions and more deleted nucleotides, which implies abnormalities in thymic rearrangement. PCR may preferentially amplify shorter templates, but because patient and control samples were amplified and corrected together, any resulting skew would affect both groups equally. Only small numbers of individuals were included in the HLA sub-analyses, which left unresolved whether HLA type had any influence on TCRB rearrangement.

A single peripheral blood draw of about 116 mL on average was collected from each donor into heparinised tubes. Naive, central memory, regulatory and stem cell-like memory CD4+ T cells were sorted on a BD FACSAria II using a panel including CD45RO, CCR7, CD25, CD127, CD95 and CD27. A purity above 95% was achieved for all sorted populations. PBMCs were separated immediately by Lymphoprep density gradient centrifugation and were stained directly, without being cultured. To minimize batch effects, samples were stained and sorted in pairs, one healthy donor with one patient per experiment. All of the isolated RNA was reverse transcribed with the High Capacity cDNA Reverse Transcription Kit, so expressed TCRB transcripts were sequenced. Naive, central memory and regulatory T cell samples underwent deep immunoSEQ sequencing, averaging about 3.5 million total reads per sample. Sorted cells were lysed in RLT buffer, and RNA was extracted using DNase-treated RNeasy Micro or Mini kits according to cell number. To prevent cross-contamination, every cell subset was processed on its own, while patient and healthy donor samples were processed together. The immunoSEQ multiplex PCR was used to amplify TCRB sequences from cDNA, generating 87-bp fragments that spanned the CDR3 region. Sequencing of the amplicons was performed on the Illumina HiSeq platform. The original methods were these. PCR bias was corrected computationally using synthetic template baselines, and reads within Hamming distance 2 were collapsed, with unmergeable singletons discarded. Reads were aligned against IMGT so that V, D and J genes, CDR3 length and insertions or deletions at six rearrangement sites could be assigned. Within each subset, clonotype counts were normalized to the number of sorted cells before true diversity and Gini coefficients were calculated with the tcR R package. Repertoire sharing was quantified using the overlap coefficient calculated on TCRB nucleotide sequences. TCRdb retrieved this table from immuneACCESS and kept in-frame rearrangements only. Not all clones are present; in checked studies, unresolved V genes account for under half, and no reason is known for the remainder. The V and J calls and clone size come from that table; D and trimming were worked out from the DNA. Present in this sample are more than 150,000 clones, over 8.5% of which were seen just once. The ten largest make up roughly 1.9% of the sample.

The sequence came from a man aged 18 to 30 in good health. Source material: central memory CD4+ T cells from blood. The sequence is built from TRBV2 and TRBJ2-5, with 9 central nucleotides matching TRBD2. The CDR3 in this case is CASTLAGVGGETQYF. At the DNA level, the sequence is TGTGCCAGCACTTTAGCGGGAGTAGGCGGAGAGACCCAGTACTTC.